Sequencing of this T cell receptor (beta chain) was carried out in a study of T cell clones after liver transplantation. Whole-study findings and limits: Post-transplant, graft-donor-reactive CD4 TCRbeta sequences in blood dropped significantly in most of the 8 subjects.

Clones were sequenced by immunoSEQ multiplex PCR, and TCRdb holds only the in-frame ones, with some missing. Of 68,000 or so clones listed, 80% to 95% are singletons. The CDR3 contains 11 residues. CDR1 is DFQATT and CDR2 is SNEGSKA in the germline V gene (reference sequence). V shed 6 bases and J shed 7 bases, with 11 bases lying between them. Notes on this clone: The antigen remains undetermined.

V gene TRBV20-1 combines with J gene TRBJ2-3; D is undetermined. Here the sequenced sample was CD4+ T cells from blood, taken less than 27 months after liver transplant. This sequence was found in a human patient who received a liver transplant. Some T cells may be the graft donor's. CDR3 nucleotides: TGCAGTGCCAAGATCGCAAATACGCAGTATTTT. This gives the protein CSAKIANTQYF.